The 22 T cell receptor beta chains reported below all come from one sample, sequenced in a study of T cell repertoires in cytomegalovirus infection. TCRdb reprocessed the reads via MiXCR and lists one record per CDR3 protein. This sample has some 100,000 distinct CDR3 sequences, with less than 25% found just once. Sequenced material: CD8+ T cells from PBMCs. Receptor source: a human donor in good health (CMV status not recorded). Some clones in this sample may be carry-over from other donors' samples.

This clonotype has ten or more counts. The chain links TRBV7-2 to TRBJ2-1; 11 bases agree with TRBD2. Per germline, CDR1 SGHTA and CDR2 FQGNSA. The CDR3 is 17 amino acids. J gave up 2 bases and V 6 bases, and 9 bases lay outside the gene matches. DNA of the CDR3: TGTGCCAGCAGTCGTAAACTAGCGGGAGTCACCTACAATGAGCAGTTCTTC. Translation: CASSRKLAGVTYNEQFF.

This clonotype showed up just a few times. CDR3 residues: CASRDAPDEQFF. In DNA, the CDR3 is TGTGCCAGCAGAGACGCCCCCGATGAGCAGTTCTTC. The chain carries TRBV7-9 and TRBJ2-1; D remains unclear. Trimming shortened V by 6 bases and J by 8 bases, and 11 bases separated the two germline ends. Germline CDR1 reads SEHNR; CDR2 reads FQNEAQ (reference sequence). The CDR3 sequence is 12 residues long.

The rearrangement uses TRBV15 and TRBJ2-2; D unclear. V was shortened by 0 bases and J by 5 bases, with 7 bases between the two germline ends. The germline gives CDR1 LNHNV, CDR2 YYDKDF (reference sequence). The CDR3 sequence is 14 residues long. The CDR3: CATSRDMGTGELFF. The CDR3 nucleotides read TGTGCCACCAGCAGAGATATGGGGACCGGGGAGCTGTTTTTT.

This clonotype appeared many times. One end of the junction fails to match germline, which may point to a read error. The chain joins TRBV7-7 to TRBJ2-1, with D perhaps matching TRBD2 (5 bases). This CDR3 contains 14 residues. Germline lookup yields CDR1 SSHAT and CDR2 FNYEAQ (reference sequence). CDR3 nucleotides: TGTGCTAGCAGCTTAGCTCTGGGAGACAATGAGCAGTTCTTC. It is translated as CASSLALGDNEQFF.

The V call is TRBV7-9, the J call TRBJ1-1; the D is unclear. This CDR3 has 14 amino acids. The germline CDR1 and CDR2 sequences are SEHNR and FQNEAQ (reference sequence). With 4 bases removed from V and 5 bases from J, the gap between germline ends came to 14 bases. CDR3 in amino acids: CASSSPRGMTEAFF. CDR3 DNA: TGTGCCAGCAGCTCTCCTCGGGGAATGACTGAAGCTTTCTTT.

This clonotype turned up a few times. This chain uses TRBV30 with TRBJ2-5, with D maybe TRBD2 (5 bases). V dropped 2 bases and J dropped 3 bases, with 16 bases sitting between them. CDR3 length equals 15 residues. Looked up from germline, CDR1 is GTSNPN and CDR2 is SVGIG (reference sequence). The CDR3 DNA is TGTGCCTGGAGTCCTTCCCCGTCCGGGGAAGAGACCCAGTACTTC. Its translation: CAWSPSPSGEETQYF.

DNA for the CDR3: TGTGCGGGACTTAGACAGGGGAGCACTGAAGCTTTCTTT. Encoded protein: CAGLRQGSTEAFF. The J gene is TRBJ1-1, the V gene TRBV12-3 or TRBV12-4; 8 bases line up with TRBD1. CDR3 length: 13 residues.

As to this clonotype: A much more abundant neighbour one base away suggests this may be a read error. The rearrangement links TRBV7-2 to TRBJ2-7; 9 bases are a match to TRBD1. Per germline, CDR1 SGHTA and CDR2 FQGNSA. The CDR3 contains 16 residues. CDR3 sequence reads: CASSQGQGYSSYVQYF. Written as DNA, the CDR3 is TGTGCCAGCAGCCAGGGACAGGGTTATTCGTCCTACGTGCAGTACTTC.

The chain carries TRBV4-1 and TRBJ2-3; TRBD2 matches at 8 bases. The germline V gene has CDR1 MGHRA and CDR2 YSYEKL. This CDR3 comprises 16 residues. Trimming at V came to 4 bases and at J to 4 bases, leaving 10 bases not matched to a gene. CDR3 sequence reads: CASSLAGLRGADTQYF. The CDR3 region has the DNA TGCGCCAGCAGCCTGGCGGGATTGCGGGGGGCAGATACGCAGTATTTT.

This clonotype came up a few times. This chain links TRBV14 with TRBJ2-1; 14 bases are shared with TRBD2. J lost 3 bases, V lost 3 bases, and 7 bases had no gene match. Germline V CDR1 and CDR2: SGHDN, FVKESK. CDR3 size: 18 residues. The CDR3 DNA sequence: TGTGCCAGCAGCCACGGACTAGCGGGAGGCTACGTCTACAATGAGCAGTTCTTC. Translating gives CASSHGLAGGYVYNEQFF.

The chain couples TRBV12-3 or TRBV12-4 to TRBJ2-7; D is perhaps TRBD1 or TRBD2 (6 bases each). The V and J ends lost 3 bases and 0 bases respectively, with 9 bases between them. This CDR3 comprises 14 residues. The DNA for the CDR3 is TGTGCCAGCAGTTTGGGGGGCCTCTCCTACGAGCAGTACTTC. Its translation: CASSLGGLSYEQYF.

This clonotype has more than one count but fewer than ten. This sequence joins TRBV25-1 and TRBJ2-2; 11 bases are a match to TRBD1. Germline-derived CDR1 and CDR2 are MGHDK and SYGVNS. The CDR3 spans 16 residues. V lost 4 bases and J lost 5; bases outside the gene matches: 6. The CDR3 loop is CASSGRGTGGTGELFF. CDR3 DNA: TGTGCCAGCAGTGGGCGGGGGACAGGGGGAACCGGGGAGCTGTTTTTT.

V gene TRBV7-9 combines with J gene TRBJ2-3, with 11 bases fitting TRBD2. The V gene's germline CDR1 is SEHNR and CDR2 FQNEAQ (reference sequence). Trimming cost V 5 bases and J 4 bases; bases outside gene matches: 8. CDR3 size: 16 residues. As DNA, the CDR3 is TGTGCCAGCAGCGCTTTTACTAGCGGGAGAGCAGATACGCAGTATTTT. This translates into CASSAFTSGRADTQYF.

This clonotype appeared many times. The gene calls are TRBV14 and TRBJ2-2; D is unclear. Germline V CDR1 and CDR2: SGHDN, FVKESK. There are 13 residues in the CDR3. V dropped 2 bases and J dropped 6 bases, with 7 bases sitting between them. CDR3 protein: CASSQIAPGELFF. In DNA, the CDR3 is TGTGCCAGCAGCCAAATCGCGCCCGGGGAGCTGTTTTTT. Complete variable domain (other parts from reference TRBV14 and TRBJ2-2): EAGVTQFPSHSVIEKGQTVTLRCDPISGHDNLYWYRRVMGKEIKFLLHFVKESKQDESGMPNNRFLAERTGGTYSTLKVQPAELEDSGVYFCASSQIAPGELFFGEGSRLTVL.

This clonotype was found many times. The chain recombines TRBV7-2 with TRBJ2-1, with D possibly matching TRBD2 (6 bases). CDR1 and CDR2 from the germline V gene are SGHTA and FQGNSA. V was clipped by 3 bases and J by 9 bases, with 15 bases between them. The CDR3 sequence is 14 residues long. The CDR3 spells CASSFRTHGGEQFF. DNA for the CDR3: TGTGCCAGCAGCTTCCGGACTCACGGGGGTGAGCAGTTCTTC.

In this sample, this clonotype turned up many times. V usage is TRBV11-2 and J usage is TRBJ2-3, with D possibly matching TRBD1 (5 bases). This CDR3 is built from 15 residues. Trimming pared 5 bases from V and 1 base from J, leaving 13 bases between. Germline-derived CDR1 and CDR2 are SGHAT and FQNNGV. The chain's CDR3 is CASSPWGAGTDTQYF. Here the CDR3 DNA reads TGTGCCAGCAGCCCGTGGGGCGCGGGCACAGATACGCAGTATTTT.

V and J are TRBV9 and TRBJ1-2; D gene ambiguous. There are 11 residues in the CDR3. V lost 7 bases and J lost 2, with 6 bases in between. Germline CDR1 is SGDLS and CDR2 is YYNGEE. The CDR3 region has the DNA TGTGCCAGCGCTAACAACTATGGCTACACCTTC. Protein product: CASANNYGYTF.

Only a few counts were recorded for this clonotype. The chain uses TRBV7-2 and TRBJ2-1; tentatively, D is TRBD1 (5 bases). Per the germline V gene, CDR1 is SGHTA and CDR2 is FQGNSA. This CDR3 region has 15 residues. V shed 3 bases and J shed 9 bases, with 18 bases lying between them. CDR3: CASSLLSREAGEQFF. Here the CDR3 DNA reads TGTGCCAGCAGCTTGTTGAGCAGGGAAGCAGGTGAGCAGTTCTTC.

The CDR3 spells CASGGTNTGELFF. CDR3 bases: TGTGCCAGCGGGGGAACGAACACCGGGGAGCTGTTTTTT. The rearrangement uses TRBV27 and TRBJ2-2; perhaps D is TRBD1 or TRBD2 (5 bases each). Germline V CDR1 and CDR2: MNHEY, SMNVEV (reference sequence). The V and J ends lost 8 bases and 0 bases respectively, with 7 bases between them. The CDR3 is made up of 13 amino acids.

This clonotype appeared once. A much larger clone differs from this one at a single base, so this may be a read error. The chain recombines TRBV19 with TRBJ2-1, with no clear D. Per germline, CDR1 LNHDA and CDR2 SQIVND (reference sequence). The CDR3 is 13 amino acids. The ends were cut back, 3 bases at V and 6 bases at J, with 9 bases in the middle. CDR3 loop: CASSIYPTNEQFF. Written as DNA, the CDR3 is TGTGCCAGTAGTATTTACCCCACCAATGAGCAGTTCTTC.

At least ten counts were recorded for this clonotype. The rearrangement uses TRBV7-8 and TRBJ1-1; maybe TRBD1 (5 bases). V lost 0 bases to trimming and J lost 2 bases, with 13 bases between them. This CDR3 has 16 residues. In germline, CDR1 is SGHVS, CDR2 FQNEAQ. In DNA form, the CDR3 reads TGTGCCAGCAGCTTAGCTAAATCAGGGATTAACACTGAAGCTTTCTTT. Translation gives CASSLAKSGINTEAFF.

This chain uses TRBV4-2 with TRBJ2-2; no definite D call. Trimming pared 4 bases from V and 7 bases from J, leaving 22 bases between. The germline V gene has CDR1 LGHNA and CDR2 YNFKEQ. The CDR3 length is 17 residues. The CDR3 reads CASSLGLGPRSGGELFF. The CDR3 DNA reads TGTGCCAGCAGCCTAGGCCTAGGGCCCAGATCGGGCGGGGAGCTGTTTTTT.